Shown below are 25 T cell receptor beta chains from a single sample sequenced in a study of shared clonotypes between healthy human individuals. The repertoire was sequenced with immunoSEQ multiplex PCR; TCRdb's copy has only in-frame clones and lacks some. The sample contains about 590,000 clones, around 95% of which appear only once. Naive CD8 cells lacked CD45RO and underwent positive selection for CCR7, leaving out terminally differentiated effector memory CD45RA+ cells. Sequencing input: naive CD8+ T cells sorted from blood. The receptors shown here come from a woman aged 25 to 45 in good health.

This rearrangement joins TRBV19 to TRBJ2-1; 8 nucleotides match TRBD2. Trimming took 7 bases from V and 1 from J; bases not matched to a gene: 6. The CDR3 length is 15 residues. CDR1 is LNHDA, CDR2 SQIVND, per germline (reference sequence). The CDR3 spells CASTPSGGSYNEQFF. In DNA form, the CDR3 reads TGTGCCAGTACTCCAAGCGGGGGATCCTACAATGAGCAGTTCTTC.

The chain recombines TRBV7-2 with TRBJ2-7; D remains ambiguous. Germline-derived CDR1 and CDR2 are SGHTA and FQGNSA. Between the trimmed V and J ends, which lost 1 base and 3 bases, there was a span of 4 bases. This CDR3 contains 12 residues. The CDR3 DNA sequence: TGTGCCAGCAGCTTAGACCACTACGAGCAGTACTTC. Translated: CASSLDHYEQYF.

This clone has only one observation. Here the CDR3 reads CASREGPDDSYEQYF. CDR3 coding DNA: TGTGCCAGCAGGGAAGGTCCGGACGATTCCTACGAGCAGTACTTC. The chain combines TRBV27 with TRBJ2-7, with no clear D. V dropped 6 bases and J dropped 1 base, with 16 bases sitting between them. The germline gives CDR1 MNHEY, CDR2 SMNVEV (reference sequence). This CDR3 is 15 amino acids long.

A single count supports this clone. The V call is TRBV28, the J call TRBJ2-2, with TRBD2 matching 10 bases. Germline V gene data show CDR1 as MDHEN and CDR2 as SYDVKM. CDR3 length: 17 residues. J gave up 6 bases and V 4 bases, and 11 bases lay outside the gene matches. CDR3 DNA sequence: TGTGCCAGCAGTTCCTATTCGGGACTAGCGAAACCCGGGGAGCTGTTTTTT. This codes for CASSSYSGLAKPGELFF.

The rearrangement uses TRBV27 and TRBJ2-7; TRBD2 matches at 10 bases. The CDR3 is 13 amino acids. Germline CDR1 MNHEY, CDR2 SMNVEV (reference sequence). With V trimmed by 7 bases and J by 6 bases, 6 bases remained unmatched. The CDR3, as DNA: TGTGCCAGCAAGTCTAGCGGGAGTTCCGAGCAGTACTTC. It encodes CASKSSGSSEQYF.

The chain uses TRBV2 and TRBJ2-3; 8 bases map to TRBD2. From germline, CDR1 is SNHLY and CDR2 FYNNEI. V was clipped by 4 bases and J by 6 bases; unmatched bases: 9. The CDR3 has 15 amino acids. The CDR3 region has the DNA TGTGCCAGCAGTGTTCTAGCGGGTGGGAAGGATACGCAGTATTTT. Protein: CASSVLAGGKDTQYF.

This clone was seen more than once but under ten times. The chain recombines TRBV27 with TRBJ1-2; no clear D. V lost 4 bases and J 6 bases, leaving 12 bases between the germline ends. In germline, CDR1 is MNHEY, CDR2 SMNVEV (reference sequence). This CDR3 region has 13 residues. CDR3 amino acids: CASSSSVMHGYTF. The CDR3 DNA follows: TGTGCCAGCAGTTCCTCTGTGATGCATGGCTACACCTTC.

This sequence joins TRBV5-4 and TRBJ1-3; maybe TRBD1 (5 bases). Trimming pared 0 bases from V and 4 bases from J, leaving 14 bases between. CDR1 SGHNT and CDR2 YYREEE come from the germline V gene (reference sequence). This CDR3 spans 16 amino acids. The CDR3 region is CASSLGRGGVGNTIYF. CDR3 in DNA: TGTGCCAGCAGCTTGGGGCGGGGGGGAGTAGGAAACACCATATATTTT.

This chain uses TRBV2 with TRBJ2-3; D is possibly TRBD2 (6 bases). The CDR3 runs to 16 residues. Germline CDR1 is SNHLY and CDR2 is FYNNEI. V lost 1 base and J lost 0, with 11 bases in between. The CDR3 protein is CASSEGSGPSTDTQYF. CDR3 in DNA: TGTGCCAGCAGTGAAGGTAGCGGACCTAGCACAGATACGCAGTATTTT.

The chain employs TRBV27 and TRBJ2-3; maybe TRBD2 (6 bases). CDR1 is MNHEY, CDR2 SMNVEV, per germline (reference sequence). The CDR3 length is 12 residues. Trimming stripped 4 bases from V and 4 bases from J, with 6 bases between. The CDR3 nucleotides are TGTGCCAGCAGTTGGGGGGCAGATACGCAGTATTTT. Its protein product is CASSWGADTQYF.

This chain joins TRBV4-2 and TRBJ1-1; tentative D call: TRBD1 (5 bases). The germline V and J ends were trimmed by 0 bases and 1 base, with 6 bases remaining between them. CDR1 and CDR2 (germline): LGHNA, YNFKEQ. This CDR3 has 14 amino acids. Written as DNA, the CDR3 is TGTGCCAGCAGCCAAGAAAGGGGGAACACTGAAGCTTTCTTT. This sequence encodes CASSQERGNTEAFF.

This clone showed up just once. The chain combines TRBV5-4 with TRBJ2-2; no reliable D call. The V gene's germline CDR1 is SGHNT and CDR2 YYREEE (reference sequence). Deletions cut 0 bases from V and 6 bases from J, with 3 bases between. The CDR3 extends over 12 amino acids. The CDR3 loop reads CASSLVAGELFF. DNA for the CDR3: TGTGCCAGCAGCTTGGTTGCCGGGGAGCTGTTTTTT.

The V gene is TRBV28, the J gene TRBJ2-7, with D unclear. The CDR3 contains 14 residues. V gave up 5 bases and J gave up 7 bases, with 18 bases separating them. CDR1 is MDHEN and CDR2 is SYDVKM in the germline V gene. CDR3 nucleotide sequence: TGTGCCAGCAGTGCACTTAGCTTCTCTCGAGAGCAGTACTTC. Its translation: CASSALSFSREQYF. Full variable domain (remainder filled in from reference TRBV28 and TRBJ2-7): DVKVTQSSRYLVKRTGEKVFLECVQDMDHENMFWYRQDPGLGLRLIYFSYDVKMKEKGDIPEGYSVSREKKERFSLILESASTNQTSMYLCASSALSFSREQYFGPGTRLTVT.

V is TRBV19 and J is TRBJ2-1; D is unclear. This CDR3 comprises 14 residues. Germline V gene lookup returns CDR1 LNHDA and CDR2 SQIVND (reference sequence). The ends were cut back, 5 bases at V and 5 bases at J, with 13 bases in the middle. DNA of the CDR3: TGTGCCAGTAGTCTGCGTGGTAGTCACAATGAGCAGTTCTTC. It codes for CASSLRGSHNEQFF.

The chain employs TRBV6-1 and TRBJ2-7; D gene ambiguous. The CDR3 has 15 residues. CDR1 is MNHNS and CDR2 is SASEGT in the germline V gene. V lost 2 bases and J 0 bases, leaving 11 bases between the germline ends. The CDR3 here is CASSEYGGSSYEQYF. The CDR3 bases are TGTGCCAGCAGTGAATATGGCGGAAGCTCCTACGAGCAGTACTTC.

A note on this clone: This specimen includes other DNA sequences encoding the same CDR3. The chain couples TRBV28 to TRBJ2-2; 7 bases line up with TRBD2. Germline V lookup: CDR1 MDHEN, CDR2 SYDVKM. The CDR3 is 13 amino acids. The junction had 1 base not matched to a gene; V was cut back by 2 bases and J by 7 bases. The CDR3 sequence: CASSLRGSGELFF. In DNA form, the CDR3 reads TGTGCCAGCAGTTTACGCGGGAGCGGGGAGCTGTTTTTT. Supplemented by reference TRBV28 and TRBJ2-2, the full variable domain reads DVKVTQSSRYLVKRTGEKVFLECVQDMDHENMFWYRQDPGLGLRLIYFSYDVKMKEKGDIPEGYSVSREKKERFSLILESASTNQTSMYLCASSLRGSGELFFGEGSRLTVL.

This chain uses TRBV4-2 with TRBJ2-3; no clear D. Germline CDR1 and CDR2: LGHNA and YNFKEQ. Deletions cut 0 bases from V and 0 bases from J, with 10 bases between. CDR3 length: 16 residues. This chain's CDR3 is CASSQDPVLSTDTQYF. CDR3 sequence (DNA): TGTGCCAGCAGCCAAGATCCCGTACTCAGCACAGATACGCAGTATTTT.

This chain uses TRBV6-5 with TRBJ1-2; no reliable D call. This CDR3 comprises 15 residues. CDR1 is MNHEY, CDR2 SVGAGI, per germline. V was shortened by 0 bases and J by 8 bases, with 16 bases between the two germline ends. The CDR3 bases are TGTGCCAGCAGTTACTCGAGGAGCAACCCATCGGGCTACACCTTC. Protein: CASSYSRSNPSGYTF.

CDR3 in amino acids: CASSVGASGAYEQYF. The CDR3 DNA reads TGTGCCAGCAGCGTAGGCGCTAGCGGGGCCTACGAGCAGTACTTC. The rearrangement links TRBV9 to TRBJ2-7; TRBD2 matches 9 bases. The CDR3 consists of 15 residues. Trimming took 0 bases from V and 2 from J; bases not matched to a gene: 3. In germline, CDR1 is SGDLS, CDR2 YYNGEE.

Only one count was recorded for this clone. The V gene is TRBV19, the J gene TRBJ1-5, with TRBD1 identical over 8 bases. This CDR3 is 16 amino acids long. The germline gives CDR1 LNHDA, CDR2 SQIVND (reference sequence). J gave up 4 bases and V 5 bases, and 10 bases lay outside the gene matches. This chain's CDR3 is CASSWSSGQENQPQHF. The DNA for the CDR3 is TGTGCCAGTAGTTGGAGTTCGGGACAGGAGAATCAGCCCCAGCATTTT. The full variable domain, its missing parts supplied by reference TRBV19 and TRBJ1-5, is DGGITQSPKYLFRKEGQNVTLSCEQNLNHDAMYWYRQDPGQGLRLIYYSQIVNDFQKGDIAEGYSVSREKKESFPLTVTSAQKNPTAFYLCASSWSSGQENQPQHFGDGTRLSIL.

This chain joins TRBV7-9 and TRBJ2-3; D is unresolved. The V gene's germline CDR1 is SEHNR and CDR2 FQNEAQ (reference sequence). This CDR3 region has 12 residues. The V end lost 5 bases, the J end lost 5 bases, and 8 bases lay between the germline ends. The CDR3 nucleotides read TGTGCCAGCAGCCTTGATCTAGATACGCAGTATTTT. As protein: CASSLDLDTQYF.

The chain has TRBV7-6 and TRBJ2-2; 7 bases are a match to TRBD2. In germline, CDR1 is SGHVS, CDR2 FNYEAQ. V dropped 4 bases and J dropped 4; count of bases not matched to a gene: 3. The length of the CDR3 is 14 residues. CDR3 sequence (DNA): TGTGCCAGCAGCTCGAGCGGGGCCACCGGGGAGCTGTTTTTT. It codes for CASSSSGATGELFF.

Points on this clone: The same CDR3 arises from other DNA sequences in this sample as well. This chain joins TRBV19 and TRBJ1-5, with D possibly matching TRBD1 (5 bases). Germline V gives CDR1 LNHDA, CDR2 SQIVND (reference sequence). V was clipped by 6 bases and J by 1 base, with 10 bases between them. This CDR3 spans 14 amino acids. The CDR3 loop is CASSLRDSNQPQHF. The CDR3 bases are TGTGCCAGTAGCCTACGGGACAGCAATCAGCCCCAGCATTTT.

The chain is built from TRBV29-1 and TRBJ2-7; either TRBD1 or TRBD2 may fit D (6 bases each). From germline, CDR1 is SQVTM and CDR2 ANQGSEA. The CDR3 is 13 residues long. V was pared by 1 base and J by 4 bases, with 11 bases between. Here the CDR3 DNA reads TGCAGCGTTGAAGGGCGGGACATTTACGAGCAGTACTTC. Translating gives CSVEGRDIYEQYF.

The chain links TRBV6-5 to TRBJ2-5; D is unresolved. Germline CDR1 reads MNHEY; CDR2 reads SVGAGI. The V gene lost 0 bases and the J gene lost 4 bases, with 3 bases spanning the gap. The CDR3 has 12 residues. The CDR3 sequence: CASSYSLETQYF. For the CDR3, the DNA is TGTGCCAGCAGTTACTCGTTAGAGACCCAGTACTTC.